A selection of T cell receptor beta chains follows, all from one sample in a study of type 1 and type 2 diabetes patients. MiXCR, run by TCRdb on the multiplex PCR reads, gives a single entry per CDR3 protein. The profile shows about 270,000 distinct CDR3 sequences, 45% to 60% of them singletons. Sequencing was carried out using peripheral blood mononuclear cells (PBMCs). All receptors derive from a man between 18 and 29 years old with type 2 diabetes. CDR3s include the opening cysteine and the closing phenylalanine or tryptophan. A D gene is named only where the DNA matches it firmly. Where a row states a size, it is once, few, many or the class of an expanded clone; other rows omit it.

>few|TRBJ2-1|TRBV19|.
CASSIGWSYNEQFF
TGTGCCAGTAGTATTGGTTGGTCCTACAATGAGCAGTTCTTC
>many|TRBJ2-5|TRBV2|.
CASSEGRREGGTQYF
TGTGCCAGCAGTGAAGGGCGGAGGGAAGGGGGGACCCAGTACTTC
>once|TRBJ1-6|TRBV28|.
CASSLTVSYNSPLHF
TGTGCCAGCAGTTTGACCGTCTCCTATAATTCACCCCTCCACTTT
>.|TRBJ2-1|TRBV7-3|.
CASSPQESSYNEQFF
TGTGCCAGCAGCCCCCAGGAAAGCTCCTACAATGAGCAGTTCTTC
>few|TRBJ1-5|TRBV19|.
CASSLMTTGNQPQHF
TGTGCCAGTAGTCTTATGACAACCGGGAATCAGCCCCAGCATTTT
>few|TRBJ1-2|TRBV19|.
CASSMLTGIYGYTF
TGTGCCAGTAGTATGCTCACAGGGATCTATGGCTACACCTTC
>.|TRBJ2-3|TRBV2|.
CASSDPGRVGADTQYF
TGTGCCAGCAGTGATCCGGGCAGGGTAGGAGCAGATACGCAGTATTTT
>many|TRBJ2-5|TRBV10-3|.
CATGDGPNRETQYF
TGTGCCACAGGGGACGGGCCTAATCGAGAGACCCAGTACTTC
>.|TRBJ2-7|TRBV2|.
CASSEEVAVSSYEQYF
TGTGCCAGCAGCGAGGAGGTAGCGGTTAGCTCCTACGAGCAGTACTTC
>.|TRBJ1-2|TRBV7-2|.
CASGPRGSNYGYTF
TGTGCCAGCGGACCTAGGGGTTCAAACTATGGCTACACCTTC
>.|TRBJ2-3|TRBV29-1|.
CSVVIGDTQYF
TGCAGCGTTGTTATTGGGGATACGCAGTATTTT
>.|TRBJ2-7|TRBV20-1|TRBD1
CSARGLLDREHEQYF
TGCAGTGCTAGAGGGCTACTGGACAGGGAGCACGAGCAGTACTTC
>few|TRBJ2-7|TRBV9|TRBD2
CASSAGLAGIEQYF
TGTGCCAGCAGCGCGGGACTAGCGGGAATCGAGCAGTACTTC
>.|TRBJ1-1|TRBV19|.
CASRPTANTEAFF
TGTGCCAGCCGGCCGACAGCGAACACTGAAGCTTTCTTT
>many|TRBJ2-7|TRBV2|.
CASLAVGYEQYF
TGTGCCAGCTTGGCAGTGGGTTACGAGCAGTACTTC
>.|TRBJ1-1|TRBV7-2|TRBD1
CASSGQGFTEAFF
TGTGCCAGTAGTGGACAGGGTTTCACTGAAGCTTTCTTT